This T cell receptor (beta chain) was recorded in a study of T cell responses to AZD1222 COVID-19 vaccine. Deletions cut 8 bases from V and 4 bases from J, with 6 bases between. This CDR3 spans 10 amino acids. Germline CDR1 MNHEY, CDR2 SVGAGI. Only in-frame clones appear in the TCRdb table, and some are missing; sequencing was by immunoSEQ multiplex PCR. The sample yields about 140,000 clones, 80% to 90% seen once. This chain links TRBV6-5 with TRBJ2-7; D unresolved. This receptor was taken from an adult in good health. Here the sequenced sample was peripheral blood, taken on day 0 of AZD1222 vaccination. The CDR3 loop is CASVGYEQYF. The CDR3 DNA reads as TGTGCCAGCGTCGGATACGAGCAGTACTTC.